Each of the 16 T cell receptor beta chains below was sequenced from the same sample in a study of T cell repertoires in ileal Crohn's disease. Clones were read by immunoSEQ multiplex PCR, and TCRdb kept only the in-frame ones, dropping some. The data show 13,000 or so clones, 60% to 80% seen once. Described time point: neoterminal ileum biopsy at postoperative endoscopy, about 6 months after surgery. Source material: ileal tissue. Every receptor here comes from an adult with Crohn's disease.

Points on this clone: The junction and the germline gene differ at one end; a read error may be behind it. This chain joins TRBV4-2 and TRBJ2-5; weak D call: TRBD1 (6 bases). The length of the CDR3 is 16 residues. CDR1 and CDR2 (germline): LGHNA, YNFKEQ. CDR3 amino acids: CANSQAGDPRQETQYF. The CDR3 DNA sequence: TGTGCCAACAGCCAAGCAGGGGACCCCCGCCAAGAGACCCAGTACTTC.

A few counts support this clone. V gene TRBV6-5 combines with J gene TRBJ2-3; 7 bases match TRBD1. After removal of 6 bases from V and 5 bases from J, the junction contained 5 bases not matched to a gene. The V gene's germline CDR1 is MNHEY and CDR2 SVGAGI. This CDR3 is 13 amino acids long. The CDR3 spells CASSPTGEDTQYF. The CDR3 nucleotides are TGTGCCAGCAGCCCCACAGGGGAAGATACGCAGTATTTT.

The CDR3, as DNA: TGTGCCAGCAGTTACTCGAGGCCAGAGGGTGATCAGCCCCAGCATTTT. This gives the protein CASSYSRPEGDQPQHF. This rearrangement joins TRBV6-5 to TRBJ1-5; D is uncertain. The CDR3 runs to 16 residues. Trimming pared 0 bases from V and 5 bases from J, leaving 14 bases between. Germline values: CDR1 MNHEY, CDR2 SVGAGI.

This rearrangement joins TRBV6-6 to TRBJ2-3, with a weak D call TRBD2 (5 bases). Between the trimmed V and J ends, which lost 2 bases and 2 bases, there was a span of 11 bases. Germline V CDR1 and CDR2: MNHNY, SVGAGI (reference sequence). The CDR3 is 15 amino acids. CDR3 DNA: TGTGCCAGCAGTTACACTCGGGGAGCCACAGATACGCAGTATTTT. This gives the protein CASSYTRGATDTQYF.

The chain joins TRBV7-6 to TRBJ1-1; 9 bases match TRBD1. The CDR3 covers 16 residues. Germline-derived CDR1 and CDR2 are SGHVS and FNYEAQ. V was pared by 4 bases and J by 1 base, with 7 bases of the junction left unmatched. The DNA of the CDR3 is TGTGCCAGCAGCTCGCTGTACAGGGGGCGGAACACTGAAGCTTTCTTT. This gives the protein CASSSLYRGRNTEAFF.

J is TRBJ1-5 and V is TRBV27; D gene unclear. The CDR3 covers 14 residues. The germline V gene encodes CDR1 MNHEY and CDR2 SMNVEV (reference sequence). Trimming took off 3 bases at V and 1 base at J, with 7 bases between the two ends. CDR3 sequence reads: CASSFQGSNQPQHF. For the CDR3, the DNA is TGTGCCAGCAGTTTCCAAGGGAGCAATCAGCCCCAGCATTTT.

The genes are TRBV6-6 and TRBJ1-5; no clear D gene. CDR1 MNHNY and CDR2 SVGAGI come from the germline V gene (reference sequence). Trimming removed 7 bases at V and 0 bases at J, with 16 bases between. CDR3 length equals 16 residues. The CDR3 reads CASTSQSGRSNQPQHF. In DNA, the CDR3 is TGTGCCAGCACCAGTCAAAGTGGGCGTAGCAATCAGCCCCAGCATTTT.

CDR3 nucleotide sequence: TGTGCCAGCAGCTTAGCTCCGGGCGCGGGGGACACTGAAGCTTTCTTT. It specifies CASSLAPGAGDTEAFF. The genes are TRBV11-2 and TRBJ1-1; D is perhaps TRBD1 (5 bases). Trimming removed 1 base at V and 3 bases at J, with 15 bases between. The CDR3 runs to 16 residues. Germline-derived CDR1 and CDR2 are SGHAT and FQNNGV.

The count of this clone is one. This chain connects TRBV18 to TRBJ1-2; D might be TRBD1 (5 bases). The germline V and J ends were trimmed by 3 bases and 10 bases, with 18 bases remaining between them. The germline V gene has CDR1 KGHSH and CDR2 LQKENI. CDR3 length: 14 amino acids. CDR3 region: CASSPRDANRDYTF. The CDR3 DNA reads as TGTGCCAGCTCACCCCGGGACGCTAATCGAGACTACACCTTC.

The rearrangement uses TRBV6-1 and TRBJ2-1; 8 positions match TRBD2. The J segment lost 4 bases and the V segment lost 5 bases, leaving 7 bases of the junction unmatched. Germline V gives CDR1 MNHNS, CDR2 SASEGT. The CDR3 contains 15 residues. CDR3 protein: CASSFSGEIYNEQFF. The DNA for the CDR3 is TGTGCCAGCAGTTTTAGCGGGGAGATATACAATGAGCAGTTCTTC.

This chain uses TRBV10-3 with TRBJ2-3, with 14 bases lining up with TRBD2. The CDR3 runs to 16 residues. The germline V gene has CDR1 ENHRY and CDR2 SYGVKD. V shed 6 bases, J shed 4 bases, and the junction held 6 bases outside the gene matches. The CDR3 protein is CAIRKRLAGGPDTQYF. The CDR3 DNA sequence: TGTGCCATCAGGAAGAGACTAGCGGGGGGGCCAGATACGCAGTATTTT.

This chain uses TRBV6-1 with TRBJ2-7, with 12 bases aligning to TRBD2. The CDR3 consists of 15 residues. Losses at the gene ends were 3 bases for V and 5 bases for J; bases not matched to a gene: 5. Per the germline V gene, CDR1 is MNHNS and CDR2 is SASEGT. The CDR3 spells CASSDSGLAGHEQYF. Here the CDR3 DNA reads TGTGCCAGCAGTGATTCGGGACTAGCGGGCCACGAGCAGTACTTC.

This clone was seen more than once but under ten times. This chain links TRBV11-3 with TRBJ2-2, with a possible D match to TRBD2 (6 bases). Germline V gives CDR1 SGHNT, CDR2 YENEEA. The CDR3 runs 14 residues. Trimming pared 4 bases from V and 5 bases from J, leaving 11 bases between. The chain's CDR3 is CASSSVRGTGELFF. The CDR3 nucleotides are TGTGCCAGCAGCTCGGTCCGGGGGACCGGGGAGCTGTTTTTT.

In regard to this clone: An end of the junction does not agree with germline; a read error may underlie this. This sequence joins TRBV7-7 and TRBJ1-2; D gene uncertain. Germline V gene sequence: CDR1 SSHAT, CDR2 FNYEAQ (reference sequence). This CDR3 region has 16 residues. Written as DNA, the CDR3 is TGTGCTAGCAGCTTAGATCGTCCGGGAAAAGGAATGGGCTACACCTTC. It yields the protein CASSLDRPGKGMGYTF.

The chain has TRBV9 and TRBJ1-1; D gene uncertain. Germline V gene lookup returns CDR1 SGDLS and CDR2 YYNGEE. Trimming shortened V by 0 bases and J by 0 bases, and 9 bases separated the two germline ends. The CDR3 spans 15 residues. CDR3 protein: CASSVDEDLNTEAFF. CDR3 sequence (DNA): TGTGCCAGCAGCGTAGATGAGGATTTGAACACTGAAGCTTTCTTT.

The V call is TRBV7-6, the J call TRBJ2-2; 10 bases line up with TRBD1. Losses at the gene ends were 5 bases for V and 5 bases for J; bases not matched to a gene: 5. This CDR3 has 15 amino acids. CDR1 and CDR2 (germline): SGHVS, FNYEAQ. CDR3 sequence: CASSRTGGMTGELFF. The CDR3 DNA reads TGTGCCAGCAGCCGGACAGGGGGAATGACCGGGGAGCTGTTTTTT.